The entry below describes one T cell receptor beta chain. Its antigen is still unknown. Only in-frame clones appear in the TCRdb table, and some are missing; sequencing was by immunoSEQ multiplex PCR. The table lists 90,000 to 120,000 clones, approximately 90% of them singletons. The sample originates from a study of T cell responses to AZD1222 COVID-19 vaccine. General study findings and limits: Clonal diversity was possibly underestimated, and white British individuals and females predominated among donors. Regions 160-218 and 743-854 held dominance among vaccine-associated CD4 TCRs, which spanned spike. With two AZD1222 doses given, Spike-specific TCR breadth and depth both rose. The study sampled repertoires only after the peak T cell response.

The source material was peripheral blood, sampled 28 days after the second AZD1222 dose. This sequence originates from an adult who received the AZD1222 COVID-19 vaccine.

Written as DNA, the CDR3 is TGTGCCAGCAGTTACCTAGGGGTCGGGCAGCCCCAGCATTTT. Translating gives CASSYLGVGQPQHF. The genes are TRBV6-2 or TRBV6-3 and TRBJ1-5; maybe TRBD1 (5 bases). Germline V lookup: CDR1 MNHEY, CDR2 SVGEGT. The CDR3 is made up of 14 amino acids. V was trimmed by 2 bases and J by 7 bases, leaving 12 bases between them.